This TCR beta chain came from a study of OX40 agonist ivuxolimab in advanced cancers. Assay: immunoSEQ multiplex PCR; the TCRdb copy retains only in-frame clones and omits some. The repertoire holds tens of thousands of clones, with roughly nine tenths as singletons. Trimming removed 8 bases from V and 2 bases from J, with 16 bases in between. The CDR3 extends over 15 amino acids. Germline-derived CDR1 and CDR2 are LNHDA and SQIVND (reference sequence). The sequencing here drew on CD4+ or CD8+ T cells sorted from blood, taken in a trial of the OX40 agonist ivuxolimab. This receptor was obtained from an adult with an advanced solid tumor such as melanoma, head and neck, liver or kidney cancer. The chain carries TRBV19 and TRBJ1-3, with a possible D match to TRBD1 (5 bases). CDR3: CASGTGRSTGNTIYF. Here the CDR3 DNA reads TGTGCCAGTGGAACGGGGCGGTCGACTGGAAACACCATATATTTT.